The entry that follows covers one TCR beta chain sequence. This clonotype was seen more than once but under ten times. Its target antigen remains unknown. No per-base quality is available; no much larger clone lies one base away. The sample's treatment or condition label, decoded: live attenuated yellow fever vaccine strain. At every blood-draw timepoint, two biological replicates of bulk PBMCs were collected. PBMCs were isolated from peripheral blood using a standard Ficoll-Paque protocol. TriZol was used to extract RNA from bulk PBMCs, CD4 and CD8 fractions, and dextramer-positive and dextramer-negative fractions. TCR cDNA was synthesized by 5'RACE template switching, through which a universal primer site and unique molecular identifiers were introduced. Priming for cDNA synthesis came from both the TCR alpha and TCR beta constant segments. Two PCR steps were used to amplify libraries, with sample barcodes and sequencing adapters being added in the second step. Sequencing of libraries was done on Illumina HiSeq 2500 (2x100 bp) or NovaSeq (2x150 bp). The study's own analysis went as follows. Demultiplexing of reads and collapsing into UMI consensus sequences were performed with MIGEC, and V(D)J alignment was carried out with MiXCR. Vaccine-responding clonotypes were defined with edgeR using replicate PBMC samples, requiring FDR below 0.01 and a log2 fold change above 5 up to day 15. CD4 or CD8 identity was assigned to each bulk clonotype according to whether the clonotype was present at higher abundance in the sequenced CD4 repertoire or the sequenced CD8 repertoire. Through fastp at Q25 and MiXCR, TCRdb rebuilt clones from the public reads, retaining in-frame beta chains. One record per CDR3 amino acid sequence lists the most common genes and DNA. TCRdb, not the authors, supplied the V and J calls. The sample table lists some 560,000 distinct CDR3 sequences, less than 20% of them with a count of one. Of the sample, roughly a sixth is held by the ten largest clones.

The CDR3, cysteine through phenylalanine, is 15 amino acids long. The kept DNA is CDR3 alone, 45 bases in frame from the first base. Trimming takes 7 bases off V and 0 bases off J; junction bases not matched to a gene: 6. Looking up the germline V gene yields CDR1 MGHRA and CDR2 YSYEKL. This specimen comes from a study of T cells after yellow fever vaccination (dated by TCRdb to between 2019 and 2020). About the full investigation: The SMART-Seq v4 Ultra Low Input RNA kit was used to prepare libraries from fractions with low cell numbers. To follow T-cell clones before and after both primary and booster YFV17D yellow fever vaccination, bulk TCR alpha and beta repertoires underwent longitudinal sequencing. Two healthy male donors, one aged 18 to 30 and one aged 30 to 40 years, were included in the cohort. Blood was drawn at multiple timepoints before and after primary and secondary immunization, with bulk PBMC replicates and cell subsets isolated. What the research found in general, with its limitations: A small share of clonotypes occurred in both CD4 and CD8 compartments, likely arising from convergent recombination. Computational filtering was needed because FACS-sorted repertoires could contain abundant contaminating clonotypes from the bulk population. Because only a couple of donors were included in the study, the extent to which the findings can be generalized is limited. Compared with the primary T-cell response, the secondary T-cell response was weaker but faster, peaking on day 5 rather than day 15. After the booster, most of the clones that had expanded following primary vaccination were detected again (roughly 97% of CD4 and around 88% of CD8), which suggests that memory was broadly maintained.

The starting material was PBMCs, obtained 5 days after the first yellow fever vaccination. This clonotype originated in a man younger than 30 who received the YFV17D yellow fever vaccine. This sequence uses TRBV4-1 and TRBJ1-5; the central 7 bases match TRBD1. The CDR3 has the sequence CASNTGQYSNQPQHF. The bases read TGCGCCAGCAATACGGGACAGTATAGCAATCAGCCCCAGCATTTT.